These 11 T cell receptor beta chains share one sample of origin, sequenced in a study of cytomegalovirus exposure and HLA in healthy donors. Researchers ran the PCR with 60 Vbeta and 13 Jbeta primers. Measured with immunoSEQ multiplex PCR; TCRdb has only the in-frame clones, and not every one. Among nearly 80,000 clones listed, roughly three quarters were seen once. Sequenced sample: PBMCs. All receptors derive from a woman in her thirties or forties in good health and CMV-seropositive.

This clone was counted a single time. The chain uses TRBV6-5 and TRBJ1-4; maybe TRBD1 (6 bases). The CDR3 has 15 residues. Germline CDR1 reads MNHEY; CDR2 reads SVGAGI. V was trimmed by 6 bases and J by 6 bases, leaving 17 bases between them. CDR3 sequence reads: CASSPQGGGYEKLFF. As DNA, the CDR3 is TGTGCCAGCAGCCCACAGGGAGGGGGATATGAAAAACTGTTTTTT.

The chain carries TRBV5-6 and TRBJ2-5; TRBD2 matches at 13 bases. There are 17 residues in the CDR3. CDR1 is SGHDT and CDR2 is YYEEEE in the germline V gene. With 2 bases clipped from V and 11 bases from J, the junction kept 15 bases outside the gene matches. CDR3 DNA sequence: TGTGCCAGCAGCTTACCAACCGGGACTAGCGGGGACTGGGAGCAGTACTTC. This codes for CASSLPTGTSGDWEQYF.

This chain connects TRBV7-3 to TRBJ2-1; maybe TRBD2 (6 bases). This CDR3 contains 16 residues. V lost 2 bases to trimming and J lost 6 bases, with 17 bases between them. Germline V CDR1 and CDR2: SGHTA, FQGTGA. CDR3 coding DNA: TGTGCCAGCAGCTTAGTACGGAGGGAAAGAGGCAATGAGCAGTTCTTC. Protein sequence: CASSLVRRERGNEQFF.

The chain uses TRBV15 and TRBJ1-6, with D hard to call. The CDR3 runs 14 residues. CDR1 LNHNV and CDR2 YYDKDF come from the germline V gene (reference sequence). Between the trimmed V and J ends, which lost 0 bases and 6 bases, there was a span of 6 bases. CDR3 coding DNA: TGTGCCACCAGCAGAGATAGAAGTAATTCACCCCTCCACTTT. It translates to CATSRDRSNSPLHF.

V usage is TRBV4-1 and J usage is TRBJ2-1, with 9 bases identical to TRBD2. The trim removed 1 base at V and 12 bases at J, leaving 7 bases unmatched. The CDR3 extends over 14 amino acids. The V gene's germline CDR1 is MGHRA and CDR2 YSYEKL. CDR3 DNA: TGCGCCAGCAGCCAAGGGCGGAGCGGGAGGCCGCAGTTCTTC. As protein: CASSQGRSGRPQFF.

This clone was found a few times. The genes are TRBV5-6 and TRBJ2-5, with 11 bases lining up with TRBD2. Germline assignment: CDR1 SGHDT and CDR2 YYEEEE. The CDR3 contains 19 residues. V trimming: 0 bases; J trimming: 2 bases; junction bases outside the gene matches: 12. CDR3 nucleotides: TGTGCCAGCAGCTTGGGGGCAACTAGCGGGGGCGTGGGACAAGAGACCCAGTACTTC. Translation gives CASSLGATSGGVGQETQYF.

In its sample, this clone was seen once. V is TRBV30 and J is TRBJ1-1, with D uncertain. This CDR3 region has 13 residues. The ends were cut back, 3 bases at V and 1 base at J, with 9 bases in the middle. Per the germline V gene, CDR1 is GTSNPN and CDR2 is SVGIG (reference sequence). The CDR3 DNA follows: TGTGCCTGGAGGTTACAATCGAACACTGAAGCTTTCTTT. It translates to CAWRLQSNTEAFF.

This chain uses TRBV6-5 with TRBJ1-1; 7 nucleotides match TRBD1. Germline CDR1 reads MNHEY; CDR2 reads SVGAGI. J was trimmed by 1 base and V by 4 bases; bases with no gene match: 3. The CDR3 covers 14 residues. The CDR3 region has the DNA TGTGCCAGCAGTTCGCGACAGGGGAACACTGAAGCTTTCTTT. Residues: CASSSRQGNTEAFF.

The chain employs TRBV6-5 and TRBJ1-1; D not certain. Germline V gives CDR1 MNHEY, CDR2 SVGAGI. This CDR3 is 15 amino acids long. V was shortened by 0 bases and J by 0 bases, with 8 bases between the two germline ends. Here the CDR3 DNA reads TGTGCCAGCAGTTACTCGGGAGGGATGAACACTGAAGCTTTCTTT. It codes for CASSYSGGMNTEAFF.

The chain combines TRBV10-3 with TRBJ2-7, with 16 bases fitting TRBD2. The V gene's germline CDR1 is ENHRY and CDR2 SYGVKD. The length of the CDR3 is 17 residues. V shed 3 bases and J 6 bases; nucleotides not matched to a gene: 8. The chain's CDR3 is CAISDPGLAGGPFEQYF. In nucleotides, the CDR3 is TGTGCCATCAGTGATCCGGGACTAGCGGGAGGGCCCTTCGAGCAGTACTTC.

This clone occurred once. The chain has TRBV27 and TRBJ2-3; TRBD1 agrees at 7 bases. The CDR3 is made up of 16 amino acids. Unmatched junction bases numbered 12, after V lost 9 bases and J lost 0 bases. Germline CDR1 is MNHEY and CDR2 is SMNVEV (reference sequence). The CDR3 reads CASGSGTAISTDTQYF. The CDR3 DNA reads as TGTGCCAGTGGGTCCGGGACAGCGATAAGCACAGATACGCAGTATTTT.